In its sample, the clone carrying this T cell receptor beta chain was seen once. This CDR3 has 14 residues. The V and J ends lost 4 bases and 0 bases respectively, with 7 bases between them. CDR1 and CDR2 (germline): LGHDT, YNNKEL (reference sequence). Authors' methods: Nucleated cell counts were estimated from reference gene primer amplification. The method was immunoSEQ multiplex PCR; TCRdb's version includes in-frame clones alone and lacks a portion of them. V, J and clone size reflect that table, while D and trimming were determined from the DNA. This table holds 200,000 to 250,000 clones, about nine tenths found once. This entry is derived from a study of blood T cell repertoires in COVID-19. Study context: T cells, B-cell-depleted T cells, or PBMCs supplied cDNA or gDNA.

Participants were aged roughly 18 to 90 years, lived in about 26 US areas, and enrolled virtually. All exposed participants met a person with COVID-19 within 2 weeks before entering the study. V usage is TRBV3-1 (or the pseudogene TRBV3-2) and J usage is TRBJ2-1; unclear D gene. Sequencing input: PBMCs or T cells enriched from blood (not recorded which). This TCR was sampled from a man aged 45-60 years who had been exposed to COVID-19. The CDR3 DNA follows: TGTGCCAGCAGCCTAAGGAGCTCCTACAATGAGCAGTTCTTC. Translating gives CASSLRSSYNEQFF.